A single sample is the source of the 21 T cell receptor beta chains below, sequenced in a study of CD8+ T cells in alopecia areata. Noted treatment: oral pan-JAK inhibitor, 5-10 mg twice daily. Extracted RNA was reverse transcribed, and the resulting cDNA served as sequencing template. Profiled with immunoSEQ multiplex PCR; TCRdb holds only in-frame clones, not every one. Seen here are 98,000 or so clones, more than 55% observed once, and the top ten hold around a sixth. The material was CD8+ T cells sorted from blood, obtained at week 4, from a patient treated with tofacitinib. The origin of the receptors is a human donor with alopecia areata.

The CDR3 sequence is CASSEGTGVRQPQHF. The CDR3 region has the DNA TGTGCCAGCTCCGAGGGGACAGGGGTTCGTCAGCCCCAGCATTTT. This chain links TRBV27 with TRBJ1-5; 10 nucleotides line up with TRBD1. The V and J ends lost 8 bases and 6 bases, in that order; junction bases with no gene match: 10. The CDR3 is made up of 15 amino acids. Germline CDR1 reads MNHEY; CDR2 reads SMNVEV (reference sequence).

This clone has just a few counts. In DNA form, the CDR3 reads TGTGCCTGGACCTACGTGGCAGGGAGCACCGGGGAGCTGTTTTTT. It translates to CAWTYVAGSTGELFF. This chain links TRBV30 with TRBJ2-2; D is perhaps TRBD1 or TRBD2 (5 bases each). Trimming left V 4 bases short and J 4 bases short, with 16 bases between. In germline, CDR1 is GTSNPN, CDR2 SVGIG (reference sequence). CDR3 length equals 15 residues.

This clone was seen a few times. This rearrangement joins TRBV9 to TRBJ2-5; 7 bases match TRBD2. Trimming took 3 bases from V and 4 from J; bases not matched to a gene: 3. This CDR3 contains 13 residues. Germline-derived CDR1 and CDR2 are SGDLS and YYNGEE. The CDR3 DNA reads TGTGCCAGCAGCGAGGGACTATTAGAGACCCAGTACTTC. It codes for CASSEGLLETQYF.

The genes are TRBV29-1 and TRBJ2-1, with a weak D call TRBD1 (6 bases). The CDR3 runs to 13 residues. The V end was cut by 3 bases, the J end by 6 bases, with 12 bases between. CDR1 is SQVTM and CDR2 is ANQGSEA in the germline V gene. CDR3 protein: CSVDGKGGNEQFF. The DNA for the CDR3 is TGCAGCGTTGATGGTAAAGGGGGCAATGAGCAGTTCTTC.

The chain joins TRBV4-1 to TRBJ1-6, with no clear D. Germline lookup yields CDR1 MGHRA and CDR2 YSYEKL. This CDR3 contains 12 residues. V was shortened by 1 base and J by 7 bases, with 2 bases between the two germline ends. The DNA of the CDR3 is TGCGCCAGCAGCCAAGGAAATTCACCCCTCCACTTT. Translated, it gives CASSQGNSPLHF.

This clone showed up just a few times. The genes are TRBV27 and TRBJ2-5, with D perhaps TRBD1 or TRBD2 (5 bases each). The CDR3 sequence is 16 residues long. Germline V gene data show CDR1 as MNHEY and CDR2 as SMNVEV (reference sequence). V was trimmed by 3 bases and J by 0 bases, leaving 14 bases between them. The DNA of the CDR3 is TGTGCCAGCAGTTTGGTCGGAGAGGGGTACCAAGAGACCCAGTACTTC. It codes for CASSLVGEGYQETQYF.

This chain uses TRBV27 with TRBJ2-1, with 8 bases identical to TRBD2. Germline CDR1 MNHEY, CDR2 SMNVEV (reference sequence). This CDR3 region has 14 residues. The junction had 5 bases not matched to a gene; V was cut back by 3 bases and J by 7 bases. CDR3 loop: CASSLSGRSNEQFF. The CDR3 nucleotides are TGTGCCAGCAGTTTGAGCGGGAGAAGTAATGAGCAGTTCTTC.

This clone was counted between two and nine times. The rearrangement links TRBV30 to TRBJ2-1; 8 bases map to TRBD2. There are 14 residues in the CDR3. V was clipped by 4 bases and J by 4 bases; unmatched bases: 6. The germline CDR1 and CDR2 sequences are GTSNPN and SVGIG (reference sequence). The chain's CDR3 is CAWTSGSGYNEQFF. The CDR3 DNA is TGTGCCTGGACGAGCGGGAGTGGGTACAATGAGCAGTTCTTC.

This clone was seen more than once but under ten times. The chain links TRBV7-6 to TRBJ2-7, with 14 positions matching TRBD2. From germline, CDR1 is SGHVS and CDR2 FNYEAQ. The CDR3 extends over 16 amino acids. The J segment lost 7 bases and the V segment lost 5 bases, leaving 10 bases of the junction unmatched. The chain's CDR3 is CASSQGLAGAAGEQYF. The CDR3 DNA sequence: TGTGCCAGCAGCCAGGGACTAGCGGGGGCTGCGGGTGAGCAGTACTTC.

The chain links TRBV9 to TRBJ2-7; 7 bases line up with TRBD2. The germline V gene has CDR1 SGDLS and CDR2 YYNGEE. V shed 3 bases, J shed 5 bases, and the junction held 11 bases outside the gene matches. This CDR3 contains 15 residues. The CDR3 loop reads CASSGVGSGTHEQYF. The CDR3 bases are TGTGCCAGCAGCGGGGTTGGGAGCGGGACCCACGAGCAGTACTTC. Supplemented by reference TRBV9 and TRBJ2-7, the full variable domain reads DSGVTQTPKHLITATGQRVTLRCSPRSGDLSVYWYQQSLDQGLQFLIQYYNGEERAKGNILERFSAQQFPDLHSELNLSSLELGDSALYFCASSGVGSGTHEQYFGPGTRLTVT.

The chain has TRBV30 and TRBJ2-5, with TRBD2 matching over 12 bases. Trimming at V came to 1 base and at J to 5 bases, leaving 8 bases not matched to a gene. CDR1 GTSNPN and CDR2 SVGIG come from the germline V gene (reference sequence). The CDR3 sequence is 16 residues long. The CDR3 region has the DNA TGTGCCTGGAGTGCTGGACTAGCGGGAAGTGAGGAGACCCAGTACTTC. Protein: CAWSAGLAGSEETQYF.

The genes are TRBV5-1 and TRBJ2-3; the match to TRBD2 covers 9 bases. The CDR3 has 15 residues. J lost 6 bases, V lost 0 bases, and 5 bases had no gene match. CDR1 is SGHRS, CDR2 YFSETQ, per germline. DNA of the CDR3: TGCGCCAGCAGCTTGGCAGCGGGGGGACCGGATACGCAGTATTTT. Encoded protein: CASSLAAGGPDTQYF.

The V call is TRBV25-1, the J call TRBJ2-3, with a possible D match to TRBD2 (5 bases). Looked up from germline, CDR1 is MGHDK and CDR2 is SYGVNS. The CDR3 sequence is 15 residues long. The V end was cut by 6 bases, the J end by 6 bases, with 19 bases between. The CDR3 nucleotides are TGTGCCAGCAGAGCCGGTCGGTACACGGGGGATACGCAGTATTTT. It codes for CASRAGRYTGDTQYF.

The gene calls are TRBV9 and TRBJ1-1; 9 bases line up with TRBD1. J was trimmed by 3 bases and V by 3 bases; bases with no gene match: 6. Germline CDR1 reads SGDLS; CDR2 reads YYNGEE. The CDR3 runs to 15 residues. CDR3: CASSAQGTGHTEAFF. CDR3 DNA sequence: TGTGCCAGCAGCGCTCAGGGGACAGGGCACACTGAAGCTTTCTTT.

This clone was recorded only once. The chain has TRBV19 and TRBJ2-1, with D perhaps TRBD2 (6 bases). Trimming removed 6 bases from V and 0 bases from J, with 18 bases in between. CDR3 length equals 17 residues. Germline V gene sequence: CDR1 LNHDA, CDR2 SQIVND (reference sequence). The CDR3 spells CASRDLLTGGSYNEQFF. The CDR3 bases are TGTGCCAGTAGGGACTTACTTACCGGGGGCTCCTACAATGAGCAGTTCTTC.

Remarks on this clone: Relative to the germline gene, one junction end is altered; a read error may explain this. The sample has other DNA sequences that encode this CDR3 too. The genes are TRBV7-3 and TRBJ1-1, with 10 positions matching TRBD1. The CDR3 extends over 16 amino acids. The germline V gene encodes CDR1 SGHTA and CDR2 FQGTGA. The CDR3 here is CASSQEFGDRGYEAFF. In DNA, the CDR3 is TGCGCCAGCAGCCAAGAATTTGGGGACAGGGGTTATGAAGCTTTCTTT. The whole variable domain, filled in from reference TRBV7-3 and TRBJ1-1, reads GAGVSQTPSNKVTEKGKYVELRCDPISGHTALYWYRQSLGQGPEFLIYFQGTGAADDSGLPNDRFFAVRPEGSVSTLKIQRTERGDSAVYLCASSQEFGDRGYEAFFGQGTRLTVV.

The rearrangement links TRBV25-1 to TRBJ2-2; D gene unclear. Germline V CDR1 and CDR2: MGHDK, SYGVNS. Trimming took off 3 bases at V and 5 bases at J, with 4 bases between the two ends. The CDR3 runs 12 residues. Here the CDR3 DNA reads TGTGCCAGCAGTGAGGGGACCGGGGAGCTGTTTTTT. It translates to CASSEGTGELFF.

In its sample, this clone was seen a few times. The chain couples TRBV15 to TRBJ2-2; D might be TRBD1 or TRBD2, each matching 6 bases. CDR1 is LNHNV, CDR2 YYDKDF, per germline (reference sequence). The CDR3 has 12 amino acids. V was cut by 8 bases and J by 7 bases, with 11 bases left in between. The chain's CDR3 is CATGGGIGELFF. Here the CDR3 DNA reads TGTGCCACCGGAGGGGGGATCGGGGAGCTGTTTTTT.

V usage is TRBV4-3 and J usage is TRBJ2-1; a possible D gene is TRBD2 (6 bases). Trimming stripped 0 bases from V and 8 bases from J, with 23 bases between. In germline, CDR1 is LGHNA, CDR2 YSLEER. This CDR3 has 18 residues. CDR3 protein: CASSQDLVREVLLDEQFF. In DNA, the CDR3 is TGCGCCAGCAGCCAAGATTTGGTCAGGGAGGTACTCTTGGATGAGCAGTTCTTC.

The CDR3 loop reads CASSRGPETQYF. CDR3 bases: TGTGCCAGCAGTAGGGGACCCGAGACCCAGTACTTC. The chain carries TRBV6-8 and TRBJ2-5; D could derive from TRBD1 or TRBD2 (5 bases each). Trimming removed 5 bases from V and 5 bases from J, with 9 bases in between. The germline V gene encodes CDR1 MNHGY and CDR2 SAAAGT. The CDR3 consists of 12 residues.

The chain has TRBV2 and TRBJ2-5; possibly TRBD2 for D (6 bases). In germline, CDR1 is SNHLY, CDR2 FYNNEI. The CDR3 is 14 amino acids. V shed 4 bases and J shed 5 bases, with 14 bases lying between them. The CDR3 region has the DNA TGTGCCAGCAGTGCGAGTCCTAGCGTTGAGACCCAGTACTTC. Amino acids: CASSASPSVETQYF.